Listed below are T cell receptor beta chains from one sample, sequenced in a study of beta chain features in type 1 diabetes. Profiling relied on immunoSEQ multiplex PCR, and the TCRdb table lists in-frame clones only, not all of them. The sample includes under 450,000 clones, more than 12% seen only once; the top ten take approximately 0.02%. The source material was naive CD4+ T cells from blood. The origin of the receptors is a woman aged 18-30 years in good health. The CDR3 runs from the conserved cysteine through the conserved F or W. D genes are given only for firm matches. The size field is filled for only some rows; it gives once, few, many or a size class.

D gene: .; V gene: TRBV28; CDR3 length: 13; J gene: TRBJ1-2; clone size: .; CDR3 DNA: TGTGCCAGCAGTTTAAACAGGGCCGGCGGCTACACCTTC; CDR3 protein: CASSLNRAGGYTF
D gene: .; V gene: TRBV29-1; CDR3 length: 13; J gene: TRBJ1-1; clone size: few; CDR3 DNA: TGCAGCGTCGGAGCCTTGACGGGCACTGAAGCTTTCTTT; CDR3 protein: CSVGALTGTEAFF
D gene: .; V gene: TRBV15; CDR3 length: 13; J gene: TRBJ1-1; clone size: few; CDR3 DNA: TGTGCCACCAGCAGGGGCCAGAACACTGAAGCTTTCTTT; CDR3 protein: CATSRGQNTEAFF
D gene: .; V gene: TRBV19; CDR3 length: 14; J gene: TRBJ2-1; clone size: .; CDR3 DNA: TGTGCCAGTAAGATGACTCGGATATACAATGAGCAGTTCTTC; CDR3 protein: CASKMTRIYNEQFF
D gene: TRBD1; V gene: TRBV10-3; CDR3 length: 14; J gene: TRBJ2-3; clone size: .; CDR3 DNA: TGTGCCATCGGCGGGACAGGGAGCACAGATACGCAGTATTTT; CDR3 protein: CAIGGTGSTDTQYF
D gene: .; V gene: TRBV28; CDR3 length: 12; J gene: TRBJ1-1; clone size: few; CDR3 DNA: TGTGCCAGCAAAGAGGTGAACACTGAAGCTTTCTTT; CDR3 protein: CASKEVNTEAFF
D gene: .; V gene: TRBV18; CDR3 length: 17; J gene: TRBJ1-4; clone size: .; CDR3 DNA: TGTGCCAGCTCACCAGTCGGGGGGCTTGCAACTAATGAAAAACTGTTTTTT; CDR3 protein: CASSPVGGLATNEKLFF
D gene: .; V gene: TRBV7-3; CDR3 length: 13; J gene: TRBJ1-1; clone size: few; CDR3 DNA: TGTGCCAGCAGCTTAACGGAGGACACTGAAGCTTTCTTT; CDR3 protein: CASSLTEDTEAFF
D gene: .; V gene: TRBV15; CDR3 length: 15; J gene: TRBJ2-3; clone size: .; CDR3 DNA: TGTGCCACCAGCAGGACGGGTGACCCCACAGATACGCAGTATTTT; CDR3 protein: CATSRTGDPTDTQYF
D gene: TRBD2; V gene: TRBV5-6; CDR3 length: 17; J gene: TRBJ2-7; clone size: few; CDR3 DNA: TGTGCCAGCAGCTTGTGGCGTAGACTAGCGGCTTCCTACGAGCAGTACTTC; CDR3 protein: CASSLWRRLAASYEQYF
D gene: TRBD1; V gene: TRBV7-9; CDR3 length: 15; J gene: TRBJ2-7; clone size: few; CDR3 DNA: TGTGCCAGCAGCATCCGGGACAGGGGGCAATACGAGCAGTACTTC; CDR3 protein: CASSIRDRGQYEQYF
D gene: TRBD2; V gene: TRBV6-5; CDR3 length: 15; J gene: TRBJ2-1; clone size: .; CDR3 DNA: TGTGCCAGCAGTTCCAACGGACTAGCCGACAATGAGCAGTTCTTC; CDR3 protein: CASSSNGLADNEQFF
D gene: TRBD1; V gene: TRBV19; CDR3 length: 12; J gene: TRBJ2-1; clone size: few; CDR3 DNA: TGTGCCAGTAGGGACAGGTACAATGAGCAGTTCTTC; CDR3 protein: CASRDRYNEQFF
D gene: .; V gene: TRBV7-8; CDR3 length: 13; J gene: TRBJ2-3; clone size: few; CDR3 DNA: TGTGCCAGCAGCTTAAAGGGGTCAGATACGCAGTATTTT; CDR3 protein: CASSLKGSDTQYF
D gene: .; V gene: TRBV18; CDR3 length: 14; J gene: TRBJ2-4; clone size: few; CDR3 DNA: TGTGCCAGCTCACCGTCCCGGGACATGAACATTCAGTACTTC; CDR3 protein: CASSPSRDMNIQYF
D gene: TRBD1; V gene: TRBV30; CDR3 length: 14; J gene: TRBJ1-2; clone size: few; CDR3 DNA: TGTGCCTGGAGTCGGGACAGGGGCTATTATGGCTACACCTTC; CDR3 protein: CAWSRDRGYYGYTF
D gene: TRBD1; V gene: TRBV7-2; CDR3 length: 16; J gene: TRBJ1-5; clone size: .; CDR3 DNA: TGTGCCAGCAGCGACCCGACAGGGAAGCGCAATCAGCCCCAGCATTTT; CDR3 protein: CASSDPTGKRNQPQHF
D gene: .; V gene: TRBV7-2; CDR3 length: 14; J gene: TRBJ2-5; clone size: few; CDR3 DNA: TGTGCCAGCAGCTTAGCCCGGGGGCAAGAGACCCAGTACTTC; CDR3 protein: CASSLARGQETQYF
D gene: .; V gene: TRBV18; CDR3 length: 15; J gene: TRBJ1-1; clone size: .; CDR3 DNA: TGTGCCAGCTCACCAAATCGCCAGAAGAACACTGAAGCTTTCTTT; CDR3 protein: CASSPNRQKNTEAFF